The 12 T cell receptor beta chains listed next were all sequenced from one sample in a study of blood T cell repertoires in COVID-19. Libraries were prepared by immunoSEQ multiplex PCR; TCRdb keeps only in-frame clonotypes and omits some of them. The table has about 300,000 clones, just under 90% seen once. Sequencing was carried out using PBMCs or T cells enriched from blood (not recorded which). The receptors were sampled from a woman in her 50s who had been exposed to COVID-19.

This clone was recorded once. The J gene is TRBJ2-7, the V gene TRBV21-1; the table's D call of TRBD2 was not tested on the DNA. TRBV21-1 is annotated as a pseudogene. This CDR3 is built from 14 residues. CDR3 nucleotide sequence: TGTGCCAGCAGCGTTCGACTAGACTCCTACGAGCAGTACTTC. It yields the protein CASSVRLDSYEQYF.

This chain joins TRBV28 and TRBJ1-3, with D possibly TRBD1 on 6 matching bases. Germline lookup yields CDR1 MDHEN and CDR2 SYDVKM. The CDR3 is 15 amino acids. Between the trimmed V and J ends, which lost 3 bases and 0 bases, there was a span of 9 bases. The CDR3 spells CASSLGTLSGNTIYF. DNA for the CDR3: TGTGCCAGCAGTTTGGGGACACTCTCTGGAAACACCATATATTTT.

V and J are TRBV11-2 and TRBJ1-2, with D possibly matching TRBD1 (6 bases). Germline CDR1 SGHAT, CDR2 FQNNGV. Trimming took 0 bases from V and 4 from J, leaving 15 bases between them. The CDR3 length is 16 residues. In DNA, the CDR3 is TGTGCCAGCAGCTTAGATCTGGGAGGGGGGAGCTATGGCTACACCTTC. Translated, it gives CASSLDLGGGSYGYTF.

The chain is built from TRBV7-9 and TRBJ2-1; 8 nucleotides match TRBD2. The CDR3 totals 15 residues. After removal of 1 base from V and 3 bases from J, the junction contained 2 bases not matched to a gene. Germline lookup yields CDR1 SEHNR and CDR2 FQNEAQ (reference sequence). The CDR3 region is CASSLGGGNYNEQFF. The DNA for the CDR3 is TGTGCCAGCAGCTTAGGCGGGGGGAACTACAATGAGCAGTTCTTC. Based on the CDR3 plus reference TRBV7-9 and TRBJ2-1, the full variable domain is DTGVSQNPRHKITKRGQNVTFRCDPISEHNRLYWYRQTLGQGPEFLTYFQNEAQLEKSRLLSDRFSAERPKGSFSTLEIQRTEQGDSAMYLCASSLGGGNYNEQFFGPGTRLTVL.

The CDR3 reads CAWRYLGGTLNGYTF. CDR3 nucleotides: TGTGCCTGGAGATACTTGGGGGGGACCCTAAATGGCTACACCTTC. The chain carries TRBV30 and TRBJ1-2; a possible D gene is TRBD1 (5 bases). The V and J ends lost 3 bases and 6 bases respectively, with 20 bases between them. The V gene's germline CDR1 is GTSNPN and CDR2 SVGIG (reference sequence). This CDR3 is built from 15 residues.

This clone appeared once. The chain combines TRBV19 with TRBJ1-2, with 7 bases fitting TRBD1. The CDR3 extends over 13 amino acids. Trimming took 7 bases from V and 8 from J; bases not matched to a gene: 10. From germline, CDR1 is LNHDA and CDR2 SQIVND (reference sequence). The CDR3 nucleotides are TGTGCCAGTACCAAACAGGGGTTGGTCGGCTACACCTTC. It codes for CASTKQGLVGYTF.

V gene TRBV5-4 combines with J gene TRBJ1-2; 7 nucleotides align to TRBD1. V trimming: 4 bases; J trimming: 2 bases; junction bases outside the gene matches: 5. Germline-derived CDR1 and CDR2 are SGHNT and YYREEE (reference sequence). CDR3 length: 14 amino acids. The chain's CDR3 is CASSPGGINYGYTF. The DNA for the CDR3 is TGTGCCAGCAGCCCAGGGGGTATCAACTATGGCTACACCTTC.

The chain joins TRBV7-8 to TRBJ1-2; possibly TRBD1 for D (5 bases). Germline V lookup: CDR1 SGHVS, CDR2 FQNEAQ. The CDR3 runs to 14 residues. V lost 1 base and J lost 4, with 10 bases in between. The CDR3 coding sequence is TGTGCCAGCAGCTTAGGGGCCAGGGCCTATGGCTACACCTTC. It yields the protein CASSLGARAYGYTF.

The rearrangement uses TRBV3-1 (or the pseudogene TRBV3-2) and TRBJ1-1; 8 bases align to TRBD1. The length of the CDR3 is 17 residues. Losses at the gene ends were 0 bases for V and 4 bases for J; bases not matched to a gene: 10. CDR1 LGHDT and CDR2 YNNKEL come from the germline V gene (reference sequence). CDR3 amino acids: CASSQDLSRGHGTEAFF. The CDR3 DNA is TGTGCCAGCAGCCAAGACCTTTCCAGGGGGCACGGCACTGAAGCTTTCTTT.

The J gene is TRBJ1-1, the V gene TRBV10-3, with 7 bases that match TRBD1. The germline CDR1 and CDR2 sequences are ENHRY and SYGVKD. With 2 bases clipped from V and 1 base from J, the junction kept 7 bases outside the gene matches. The CDR3 has 16 residues. CDR3 loop: CAISEGTARKNTEAFF. CDR3 nucleotide sequence: TGTGCCATCAGTGAGGGGACAGCACGGAAGAACACTGAAGCTTTCTTT.

The CDR3 DNA reads TGTGCCAGTAGGGACAGGTTAACGGGGGAAAAACTGTTTTTT. This sequence encodes CASRDRLTGEKLFF. This sequence joins TRBV19 and TRBJ1-4; TRBD1 matches at 7 bases. The CDR3 has 14 amino acids. Germline V gene lookup returns CDR1 LNHDA and CDR2 SQIVND (reference sequence). V was clipped by 6 bases and J by 8 bases; unmatched bases: 9.

The rearrangement joins TRBV24-1 to TRBJ1-5; 7 bases fit TRBD1. The V gene's germline CDR1 is KGHDR and CDR2 SFDVKD. This CDR3 spans 16 amino acids. V lost 12 bases and J lost 2; bases outside the gene matches: 15. CDR3: CASRPDRADRNQPQHF. The CDR3 coding sequence is TGTGCCTCCCGCCCAGACAGGGCGGATCGCAATCAGCCCCAGCATTTT.